A selection of T cell receptor beta chains follows, all from one sample in a study of T cell changes during pregnancy in multiple sclerosis. Produced via immunoSEQ multiplex PCR; TCRdb's table is partial and in-frame only. The sample has about 75,000 clones; around 94% are singletons. The input for sequencing was CD4+ T cells from peripheral blood mononuclear cells, taken after pregnancy. These receptors originate from a female donor with multiple sclerosis, enrolled in a pregnancy study. The CDR3 runs from the conserved cysteine through the conserved F or W. A D gene is named only where the DNA matches it firmly. Clone size is shown for a subset of rows, as once, few, many or a class of expanded clone.

d_gene: .
v_gene: TRBV7-2
j_gene: TRBJ1-2
abundance: .
CDR3aa: CASSADPIQIKSYTF
CDR3nt: TGTGCCAGCAGCGCCGATCCGATACAGATCAAGAGCTACACCTTC

d_gene: TRBD1
v_gene: TRBV27
j_gene: TRBJ2-6
abundance: .
CDR3aa: CASSFHGGQAFSGANVLTF
CDR3nt: TGTGCCAGCAGTTTTCATGGTGGACAGGCCTTCTCTGGGGCCAACGTCCTGACTTTC

d_gene: .
v_gene: TRBV9
j_gene: TRBJ2-6
abundance: .
CDR3aa: CASSVDWLGANVLTF
CDR3nt: TGTGCCAGCAGCGTAGATTGGCTTGGGGCCAACGTCCTGACTTTC

d_gene: .
v_gene: TRBV5-1
j_gene: TRBJ2-2
abundance: few
CDR3aa: CASSLGQTGELFF
CDR3nt: TGCGCCAGCAGCTTGGGACAGACCGGGGAGCTGTTTTTT

d_gene: TRBD2
v_gene: TRBV14
j_gene: TRBJ2-1
abundance: .
CDR3aa: CASSRKLTSGRVNEQFF
CDR3nt: TGTGCCAGCAGCCGGAAGTTGACTAGCGGGAGGGTGAATGAGCAGTTCTTC

d_gene: TRBD2
v_gene: TRBV29-1
j_gene: TRBJ2-1
abundance: .
CDR3aa: CRDGLAVEQFF
CDR3nt: TGCAGGGACGGACTAGCGGTTGAGCAGTTCTTC

d_gene: TRBD1
v_gene: TRBV7-2
j_gene: TRBJ1-4
abundance: .
CDR3aa: CASSPQPDRGEKLFF
CDR3nt: TGTGCCAGCAGCCCGCAACCGGACAGGGGTGAAAAACTGTTTTTT

d_gene: TRBD2
v_gene: TRBV27
j_gene: TRBJ2-1
abundance: .
CDR3aa: CASSLRLAGGSLRDGNEQFF
CDR3nt: TGTGCCAGCAGTTTAAGACTAGCGGGAGGGTCCCTCCGGGATGGCAATGAGCAGTTCTTC

d_gene: .
v_gene: TRBV19
j_gene: TRBJ2-5
abundance: .
CDR3aa: CASRLTGQETQYF
CDR3nt: TGTGCCAGTAGACTGACAGGCCAAGAGACCCAGTACTTC

d_gene: .
v_gene: TRBV30
j_gene: TRBJ2-1
abundance: .
CDR3aa: CAWRGDYNSYNEQFF
CDR3nt: TGTGCCTGGAGGGGAGACTATAACTCCTACAATGAGCAGTTCTTC

d_gene: .
v_gene: TRBV6-5
j_gene: TRBJ2-2
abundance: .
CDR3aa: CASSYSTDPGELFF
CDR3nt: TGTGCCAGCAGTTACTCGACTGATCCCGGGGAGCTGTTTTTT

d_gene: TRBD2
v_gene: TRBV5-1
j_gene: TRBJ2-7
abundance: once
CDR3aa: CASSLDGGSSREQYF
CDR3nt: TGCGCCAGCAGCTTGGACGGCGGGAGTTCTCGCGAGCAGTACTTC

d_gene: TRBD1
v_gene: TRBV4-3
j_gene: TRBJ2-2
abundance: .
CDR3aa: CASSRKGTGETGELFF
CDR3nt: TGCGCCAGCAGCCGAAAAGGGACAGGGGAGACCGGGGAGCTGTTTTTT

d_gene: .
v_gene: TRBV6-6
j_gene: TRBJ2-7
abundance: .
CDR3aa: CASSFEERGSYEQYF
CDR3nt: TGTGCCAGCAGTTTTGAGGAAAGGGGTTCCTACGAGCAGTACTTC

d_gene: .
v_gene: TRBV11-3
j_gene: TRBJ1-3
abundance: .
CDR3aa: CASSFPAGPGNTIYF
CDR3nt: TGTGCCAGCAGCTTTCCCGCGGGGCCTGGAAACACCATATATTTT

d_gene: .
v_gene: TRBV19
j_gene: TRBJ1-1
abundance: few
CDR3aa: CASNQGLNTEAFF
CDR3nt: TGTGCCAGTAACCAGGGCCTGAACACTGAAGCTTTCTTT

d_gene: TRBD1
v_gene: TRBV19
j_gene: TRBJ1-5
abundance: .
CDR3aa: CASLDRDGQPQHF
CDR3nt: TGTGCCAGTTTAGACAGGGACGGTCAGCCCCAGCATTTT

d_gene: TRBD1
v_gene: TRBV15
j_gene: TRBJ1-5
abundance: .
CDR3aa: CATSHDRGSQPQHF
CDR3nt: TGTGCCACCAGCCACGACAGGGGGAGTCAGCCCCAGCATTTT

d_gene: TRBD2
v_gene: TRBV4-1
j_gene: TRBJ2-2
abundance: .
CDR3aa: CASSQGILAGGLNTGELFF
CDR3nt: TGCGCCAGCAGCCAGGGAATCCTCGCGGGAGGATTGAACACCGGGGAGCTGTTTTTT

d_gene: TRBD2
v_gene: TRBV11-2
j_gene: TRBJ2-3
abundance: .
CDR3aa: CASSPFAGGADTQYF
CDR3nt: TGTGCCAGCAGCCCCTTTGCGGGGGGGGCAGATACGCAGTATTTT

d_gene: .
v_gene: TRBV29-1
j_gene: TRBJ1-4
abundance: once
CDR3aa: CSVGGRTNEKLFF
CDR3nt: TGCAGCGTTGGGGGCAGAACTAATGAAAAACTGTTTTTT

d_gene: TRBD2
v_gene: TRBV12-5
j_gene: TRBJ2-1
abundance: .
CDR3aa: CASGFQRLAGADEQFF
CDR3nt: TGTGCTAGTGGTTTCCAGCGACTAGCGGGAGCCGATGAGCAGTTCTTC

d_gene: .
v_gene: TRBV10-2
j_gene: TRBJ2-7
abundance: .
CDR3aa: CASIGGGSKVEQYF
CDR3nt: TGCGCCAGCATTGGGGGCGGGAGTAAGGTCGAGCAGTACTTC

d_gene: TRBD1
v_gene: TRBV7-9
j_gene: TRBJ1-1
abundance: .
CDR3aa: CASSSSGQGNTEAFF
CDR3nt: TGTGCCAGCAGCTCGTCCGGACAGGGGAACACTGAAGCTTTCTTT

d_gene: TRBD1
v_gene: TRBV18
j_gene: TRBJ2-1
abundance: .
CDR3aa: CASQSLTGVNNEQFF
CDR3nt: TGTGCCAGCCAATCGCTGACAGGGGTGAACAATGAGCAGTTCTTC

d_gene: .
v_gene: TRBV29-1
j_gene: TRBJ1-4
abundance: .
CDR3aa: CSGGQSNEKLFF
CDR3nt: TGCAGCGGTGGACAGTCTAATGAAAAACTGTTTTTT

d_gene: .
v_gene: TRBV19
j_gene: TRBJ2-7
abundance: many
CDR3aa: CASSPRGGTSYEQYF
CDR3nt: TGTGCCAGTAGTCCGAGGGGGGGTACCTCCTACGAGCAGTACTTC

d_gene: TRBD2
v_gene: TRBV5-1
j_gene: TRBJ2-7
abundance: .
CDR3aa: CASSNRTSGTYEQYF
CDR3nt: TGCGCCAGCAGCAACAGGACTAGCGGCACCTACGAGCAGTACTTC

d_gene: TRBD2
v_gene: TRBV7-9
j_gene: TRBJ2-3
abundance: .
CDR3aa: CASSSTSGRTDTQYF
CDR3nt: TGTGCCAGCAGCTCGACTAGCGGGAGGACAGATACGCAGTATTTT

d_gene: .
v_gene: TRBV27
j_gene: TRBJ2-3
abundance: once
CDR3aa: CASSSESIGTDTQYF
CDR3nt: TGTGCCAGCAGTAGCGAGTCTATAGGCACAGATACGCAGTATTTT

d_gene: TRBD1
v_gene: TRBV6-1
j_gene: TRBJ2-7
abundance: .
CDR3aa: CASRKTGAGNEQYF
CDR3nt: TGTGCCAGCAGGAAGACAGGGGCGGGGAACGAGCAGTACTTC

d_gene: TRBD1
v_gene: TRBV10-3
j_gene: TRBJ2-3
abundance: .
CDR3aa: CAISGSSGTVGTDTQYF
CDR3nt: TGTGCCATCAGTGGCTCGTCCGGGACAGTGGGCACAGATACGCAGTATTTT

d_gene: TRBD2
v_gene: TRBV18
j_gene: TRBJ2-1
abundance: .
CDR3aa: CASSFSGTRDNEQFF
CDR3nt: TGTGCCAGCTCATTTTCCGGGACTAGGGACAATGAGCAGTTCTTC

d_gene: .
v_gene: TRBV19
j_gene: TRBJ2-3
abundance: .
CDR3aa: CASSSRSGLLSGTQYF
CDR3nt: TGTGCCAGTAGTTCTCGATCGGGACTCTTAAGTGGCACGCAGTATTTT

d_gene: TRBD2
v_gene: TRBV28
j_gene: TRBJ2-7
abundance: .
CDR3aa: CASSFSRLAGVSYEQYF
CDR3nt: TGTGCCAGCAGTTTCTCCCGCCTAGCGGGAGTCTCCTACGAGCAGTACTTC

d_gene: TRBD1
v_gene: TRBV12-5
j_gene: TRBJ1-1
abundance: once
CDR3aa: CASGNDRGRLRTEAFF
CDR3nt: TGTGCTAGTGGAAATGACAGGGGGCGGTTGAGGACTGAAGCTTTCTTT

d_gene: TRBD1
v_gene: TRBV5-5
j_gene: TRBJ1-5
abundance: .
CDR3aa: CASSDTPGTVNQPQHF
CDR3nt: TGTGCCAGCAGCGACACCCCCGGGACAGTCAATCAGCCCCAGCATTTT

d_gene: TRBD2
v_gene: TRBV5-1
j_gene: TRBJ2-6
abundance: .
CDR3aa: CASSPREGGSGANVLTF
CDR3nt: TGCGCCAGCAGCCCCCGGGAGGGCGGCTCTGGGGCCAACGTCCTGACTTTC

d_gene: TRBD1
v_gene: TRBV30
j_gene: TRBJ1-1
abundance: few
CDR3aa: CAWRTGGEAFF
CDR3nt: TGTGCCTGGAGGACAGGGGGTGAAGCTTTCTTT

d_gene: TRBD1
v_gene: TRBV2
j_gene: TRBJ2-7
abundance: .
CDR3aa: CASRTGTGGGYEQYF
CDR3nt: TGTGCCAGCAGGACCGGGACAGGGGGCGGCTACGAGCAGTACTTC

d_gene: TRBD2
v_gene: TRBV19
j_gene: TRBJ2-7
abundance: .
CDR3aa: CASSIDRLAGELQQYF
CDR3nt: TGTGCCAGTAGTATAGATCGGCTAGCGGGAGAACTTCAGCAGTACTTC